This T cell receptor beta chain was sequenced during a study of T cell responses to AZD1222 COVID-19 vaccine. Study observations and caveats: Seropositivity was recorded at baseline in only 6 or 7 AZD1222 recipients. The donors showed a predominance of white British ancestry and of females, with possible underestimation of clonal diversity.

Trimming left V 3 bases short and J 1 base short, with 8 bases between. This CDR3 region has 13 residues. The V gene's germline CDR1 is DFQATT and CDR2 SNEGSKA (reference sequence). Some clones are missing from TCRdb's copy, which holds only in-frame ones; the method was immunoSEQ multiplex PCR. The repertoire consists of 150,000 to 180,000 clones, with about 86% occurring once and the leading ten covering more than 5.5%. A remark on this clone: Its antigen is not known.

J is TRBJ2-3 and V is TRBV20-1, with D perhaps matching TRBD2 (5 bases). Sequenced here: peripheral blood, sampled on day 0 of MenACWY control vaccination. The clonotype originates from an adult in good health. The CDR3 DNA is TGCAGTGCTAGTCAGAGGGGCACAGATACGCAGTATTTT. It specifies CSASQRGTDTQYF.